This T cell receptor (beta chain) was identified during a study of T cells in Graves' hyperthyroidism and ophthalmopathy. The table lists this clonotype with many counts. Germline CDR1 reads SGHAT; CDR2 reads FQNNGV. This CDR3 has 20 amino acids. V lost 2 bases to trimming and J lost 0 bases, with 22 bases between them. TCR beta CDR3 regions were amplified from RNA. When the TCR CDR3 underwent first-round RT-PCR, the HTBI primer set was used. Each CDR3 protein is one row after TCRdb ran MiXCR on the multiplex PCR reads. Among fewer than 200,000 distinct CDR3 sequences listed, about 9% were seen once. The TCR originated in a woman in her late teens or twenties with Graves' hyperthyroidism that later progressed to Graves' ophthalmopathy. The V call is TRBV11-2, the J call TRBJ2-2; D is perhaps TRBD2 (6 bases). Sequencing was done on a sample of blood. The CDR3 here is CASSLFTSPFLRANTGELFF. DNA of the CDR3: TGTGCCAGCAGCTTATTCACTAGCCCTTTTCTCCGTGCGAACACCGGGGAGCTGTTTTTT.